Sequencing of this T cell receptor beta chain was carried out in a study of control samples from healthy donors and cancer patients. There are 12 residues in the CDR3. With 8 bases removed from V and 4 bases from J, the gap between germline ends came to 14 bases. CDR1 and CDR2 from the germline V gene are GTSNPN and SVGIG (reference sequence). Measured with immunoSEQ multiplex PCR; TCRdb has only the in-frame clones, and not every one. The repertoire consists of more than 100,000 clones, with 75% to 95% occurring once and the leading ten covering roughly 7.8%. The sample was blood. V gene TRBV30 combines with J gene TRBJ1-2, with a weak D call TRBD1 (5 bases). The source of this sequence is a man aged 18-30 years in good health. CDR3 sequence: CARDRRGYGYTF. The DNA of the CDR3 is TGTGCCCGGGACCGACGCGGCTATGGCTACACCTTC.